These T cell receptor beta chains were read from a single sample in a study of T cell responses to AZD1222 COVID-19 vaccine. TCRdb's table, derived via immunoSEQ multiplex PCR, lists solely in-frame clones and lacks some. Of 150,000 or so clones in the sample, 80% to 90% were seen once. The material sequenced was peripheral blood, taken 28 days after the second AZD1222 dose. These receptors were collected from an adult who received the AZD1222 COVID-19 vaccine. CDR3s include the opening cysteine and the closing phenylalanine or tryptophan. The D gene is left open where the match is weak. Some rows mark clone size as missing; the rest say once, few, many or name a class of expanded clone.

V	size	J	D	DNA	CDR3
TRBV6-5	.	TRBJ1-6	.	TGTGCCAGCGGGCGGGCAGGGATGTCTAATTCACCCCTCCACTTT	CASGRAGMSNSPLHF
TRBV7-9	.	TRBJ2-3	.	TGTGCCAGCGGAGATAACACAGATACGCAGTATTTT	CASGDNTDTQYF
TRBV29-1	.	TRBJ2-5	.	TGCAGCGTTACAGGCCTCCAAGAGACCCAGTACTTC	CSVTGLQETQYF
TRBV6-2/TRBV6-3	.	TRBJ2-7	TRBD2	TGTGCCAGCAGTTACACTCCAGGACTAGCGGGGATTTACGAGCAGTACTTC	CASSYTPGLAGIYEQYF
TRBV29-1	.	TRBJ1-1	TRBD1	TGCAGCGTCCAACAGGGGTTTAACACTGAAGCTTTCTTT	CSVQQGFNTEAFF
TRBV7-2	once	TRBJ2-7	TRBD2	TGTGCCAGCAGCGACGGACTAGCGAGGGAGCAGTACTTC	CASSDGLAREQYF
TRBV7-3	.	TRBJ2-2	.	TGTGCCAGCAGCTTAACCAGGGGCGAGACCGGGGAGCTGTTTTTT	CASSLTRGETGELFF
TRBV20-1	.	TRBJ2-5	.	TGCAGTGCTAGTCTGGGTGGTCAAGAGACCCAGTACTTC	CSASLGGQETQYF
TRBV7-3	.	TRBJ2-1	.	TGTGCCAGCAGCTCTCCCGGGACCAAGCAGTTCTTC	CASSSPGTKQFF
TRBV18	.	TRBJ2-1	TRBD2	TGTGCCAGCTCCCCCAGGCCAGCGGGACTCTCCTACAATGAGCAGTTCTTC	CASSPRPAGLSYNEQFF
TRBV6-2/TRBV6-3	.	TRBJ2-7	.	TGTGCCAGCAGCCCGTTGACGGGAGACTACGAGCAGTACTTC	CASSPLTGDYEQYF
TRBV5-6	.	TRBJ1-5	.	TGTGCCAGCACCTCGTGGGGGGGCAATCAGCCCCAGCATTTT	CASTSWGGNQPQHF
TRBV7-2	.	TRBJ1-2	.	TGTGCCAGCAGCCGTGCCGGGGTAGGGGAGGGAGGTGGCTACACCTTC	CASSRAGVGEGGGYTF
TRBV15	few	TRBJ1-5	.	TGTGCCACCGCGGGGGGTAAGGGGAATCAGCCCCAGCATTTT	CATAGGKGNQPQHF
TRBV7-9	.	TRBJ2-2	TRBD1	TGTGCCAGCAGCTTAGCCGGGACAGGTCTGCTGTTTTTT	CASSLAGTGLLFF
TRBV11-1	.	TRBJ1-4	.	TGTGCCAGCAGCTTTCCAGGCAATGAAAAACTGTTTTTT	CASSFPGNEKLFF
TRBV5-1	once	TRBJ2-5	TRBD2	TGCGCCAGCAGCCCAGCGGGAGTTATTGAGACCCAGTACTTC	CASSPAGVIETQYF
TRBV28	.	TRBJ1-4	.	TGTGCCAGCAGTCCGAGACAAACCTATAATGAAAAACTGTTTTTT	CASSPRQTYNEKLFF
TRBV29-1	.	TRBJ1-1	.	TGCAGCGTTAACAGGCGGCAACTCACTGAAGCTTTCTTT	CSVNRRQLTEAFF
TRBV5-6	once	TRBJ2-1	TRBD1	TGTGCCAGCAGGGGACAGGGTAAGAAGGATGAGCAGTTCTTC	CASRGQGKKDEQFF
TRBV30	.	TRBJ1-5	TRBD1	TGTGCCTGGAGTGTGCCAGGGGGTTCGAGTAGCAATCAGCCCCAGCATTTT	CAWSVPGGSSSNQPQHF
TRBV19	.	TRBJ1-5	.	TGTGCCAGTAGTATGTGGGCAGGGCTAGGCAATCAGCCCCAGCATTTT	CASSMWAGLGNQPQHF
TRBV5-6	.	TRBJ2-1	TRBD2	TGTGCCAGCAGCTTGCCCGGCGGACTAGCGGGAGGGTCCTACAATGAGCAGTTCTTC	CASSLPGGLAGGSYNEQFF